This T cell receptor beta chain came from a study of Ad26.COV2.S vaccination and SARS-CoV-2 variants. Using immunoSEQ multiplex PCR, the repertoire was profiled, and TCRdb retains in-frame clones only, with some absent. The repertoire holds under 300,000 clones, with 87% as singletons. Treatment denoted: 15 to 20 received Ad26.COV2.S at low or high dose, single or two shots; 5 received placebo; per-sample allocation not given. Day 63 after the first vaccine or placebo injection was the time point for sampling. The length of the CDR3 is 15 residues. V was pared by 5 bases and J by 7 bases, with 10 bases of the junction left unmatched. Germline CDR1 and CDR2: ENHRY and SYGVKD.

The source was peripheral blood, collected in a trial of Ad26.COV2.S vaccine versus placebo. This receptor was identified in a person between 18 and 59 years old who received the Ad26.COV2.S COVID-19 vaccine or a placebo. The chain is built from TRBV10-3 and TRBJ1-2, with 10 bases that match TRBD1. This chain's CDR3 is CAISPTGTGDAGYTF. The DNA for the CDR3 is TGTGCCATCAGTCCCACCGGGACAGGGGATGCTGGCTACACCTTC.